This T cell receptor (beta chain) was recovered during a study of T cells in pancreatic ductal adenocarcinoma. Libraries were prepared by immunoSEQ multiplex PCR; TCRdb keeps only in-frame clonotypes and omits some of them. Of over 85,000 clones listed, about 95% are singletons. As regards this clone: Its antigen is as yet unknown.

Overall study results and limits: Results skew toward the minority of patients with early-stage disease. Blood had more productive templates and roughly 8-fold more unique clonotypes than tumor.

Selected pancreatic ductal adenocarcinoma patients had undergone surgery without neoadjuvant therapy. From germline, CDR1 is SNHLY and CDR2 FYNNEI. The CDR3 is 15 amino acids. Between the trimmed V and J ends, which lost 7 bases and 0 bases, there was a span of 16 bases. V and J are TRBV2 and TRBJ2-7, with a weak D call TRBD1 (6 bases). Sequenced input: PBMCs. This TCR came from a human donor with pancreatic ductal adenocarcinoma. CDR3 amino acids: CASNYQGQSSYEQYF. CDR3 in DNA: TGTGCCAGCAATTACCAGGGACAAAGCTCCTACGAGCAGTACTTC.